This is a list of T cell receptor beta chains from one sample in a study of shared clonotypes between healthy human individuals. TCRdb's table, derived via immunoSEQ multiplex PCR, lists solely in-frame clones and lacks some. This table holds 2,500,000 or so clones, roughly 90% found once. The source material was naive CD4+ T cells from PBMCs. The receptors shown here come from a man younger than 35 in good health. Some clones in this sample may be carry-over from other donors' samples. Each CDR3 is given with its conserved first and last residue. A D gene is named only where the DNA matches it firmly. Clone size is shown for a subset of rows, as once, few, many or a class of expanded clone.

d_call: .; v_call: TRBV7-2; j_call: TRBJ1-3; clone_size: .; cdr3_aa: CASSLGGTIGNTIYF; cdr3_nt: TGTGCCAGCAGCTTAGGGGGCACGATAGGAAACACCATATATTTT
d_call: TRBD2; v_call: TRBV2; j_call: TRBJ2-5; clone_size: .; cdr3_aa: CASRDLSGNRETQYF; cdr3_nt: TGTGCCAGCAGGGACCTTAGCGGGAATCGCGAGACCCAGTACTTC
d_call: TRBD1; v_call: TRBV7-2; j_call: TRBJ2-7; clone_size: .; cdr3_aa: CASSLPQGAGEQYF; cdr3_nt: TGTGCCAGCAGCTTACCACAGGGGGCAGGGGAGCAGTACTTC
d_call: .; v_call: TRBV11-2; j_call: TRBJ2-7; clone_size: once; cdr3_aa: CASSLRSGGAYEQYF; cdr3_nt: TGTGCCAGCAGCTTACGAAGCGGAGGGGCCTACGAGCAGTACTTC
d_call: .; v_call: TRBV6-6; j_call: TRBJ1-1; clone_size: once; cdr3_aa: CASSYGGNTEAFF; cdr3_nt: TGTGCCAGCAGTTACGGAGGGAACACCGAAGCTTTCTTT
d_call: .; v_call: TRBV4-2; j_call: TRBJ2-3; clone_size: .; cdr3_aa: CASSQVSSSTDTQYF; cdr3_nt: TGTGCCAGCAGCCAAGTCTCCTCTAGCACAGATACGCAGTATTTT
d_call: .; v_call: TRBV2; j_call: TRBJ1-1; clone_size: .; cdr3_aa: CASSEARLNTEAFF; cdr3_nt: TGTGCCAGCAGTGAAGCCCGTCTGAACACTGAAGCTTTCTTT
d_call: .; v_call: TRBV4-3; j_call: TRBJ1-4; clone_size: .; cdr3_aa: CASSQDLAQGPEKLFF; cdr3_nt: TGCGCCAGCAGCCAAGATCTGGCACAGGGTCCTGAAAAACTGTTTTTT
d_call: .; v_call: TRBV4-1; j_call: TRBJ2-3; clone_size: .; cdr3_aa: CASSQEGYSFTDTQYF; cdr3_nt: TGCGCCAGCAGCCAAGAGGGCTACAGCTTCACAGATACGCAGTATTTT
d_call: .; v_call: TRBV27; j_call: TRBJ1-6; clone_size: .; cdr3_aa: CASSLSLNNSPLHF; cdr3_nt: TGTGCCAGCAGTTTATCCCTGAATAATTCACCCCTCCACTTT
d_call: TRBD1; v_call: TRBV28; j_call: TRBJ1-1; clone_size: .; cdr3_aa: CASSLPGTGGTEAFF; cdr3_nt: TGTGCCAGCAGTCTACCCGGGACAGGGGGCACTGAAGCTTTCTTT
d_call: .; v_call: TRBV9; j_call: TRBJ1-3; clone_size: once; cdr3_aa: CASSVGPGGSLSGNTIYF; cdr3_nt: TGTGCCAGCAGCGTCGGTCCTGGGGGGTCGCTCTCTGGAAACACCATATATTTT